This record covers a single T cell receptor (beta chain). No antigen is known for it. With 0 bases removed from V and 4 bases from J, the gap between germline ends came to 7 bases. The CDR3 runs to 14 residues. Germline V gene sequence: CDR1 SNHLY, CDR2 FYNNEI. This entry comes from a study of long-term antiretroviral therapy in people with HIV. Study findings and constraints: Clones that expanded before ART (that is, prior to treatment) dominated the repertoire at all time points.

Assay version v3.0 of immunoSEQ was used, and it was run at survey level. Sequencing used immunoSEQ multiplex PCR; TCRdb keeps in-frame clones, though not all of them. The data contain over 20,000 clones, 85% to 90% of them singletons. The rearrangement uses TRBV2 and TRBJ1-3; D not resolved. Source: unsorted PBMCs, taken 1.9 years after starting antiretroviral therapy. The clonotype comes from a woman aged 30 to 39 with HIV. This CDR3 reads CASSEARLGNTIYF. Here the CDR3 DNA reads TGTGCCAGCAGTGAAGCGCGGTTAGGAAACACCATATATTTT.